Sequencing of this TCR beta chain was carried out in a study of T cells in Graves' hyperthyroidism and ophthalmopathy. CDR1 and CDR2 (germline): SGHRS, YFSETQ. Trimming left V 7 bases short and J 4 bases short, with 11 bases between. CDR3 size: 13 residues. From RNA transcripts, TCR beta CDR3 regions were amplified. The TCR CDR3 was amplified in a first-round RT-PCR using the HTBI primer set. TCRdb re-derived calls from the multiplex PCR reads in MiXCR, one entry per CDR3 protein. The sample has roughly 330,000 distinct CDR3 sequences, about 15% seen once; the top ten hold around a third. This clonotype was seen a handful of times.

The source is a man in his thirties or forties with Graves' hyperthyroidism. What was sequenced was blood. The chain carries TRBV5-1 and TRBJ1-4; D not certain. The chain's CDR3 is CASSQQINEKLFF. DNA for the CDR3: TGCGCCAGCTCCCAACAGATTAATGAAAAACTGTTTTTT.